This T cell receptor (beta chain) was found in a study of OX40 agonist ivuxolimab in advanced cancers. The study, taken as a whole, reports: In CD8+ T cells, expanded clones were on average more numerous than in CD4+.

This CDR3 region has 16 residues. V was clipped by 0 bases and J by 0 bases; unmatched bases: 2. The germline V gene encodes CDR1 SGHDT and CDR2 YYEEEE. Sequencing was performed with immunoSEQ multiplex PCR; in TCRdb, only in-frame clones are kept and a portion is missing. The sample includes roughly 48,000 clones, 85% to 90% of them seen just once. A word on this clone: Its antigen remains unidentified.

The source is an adult with an advanced solid tumor such as melanoma, head and neck, liver or kidney cancer. The sequencing used CD4+ or CD8+ T cells sorted from blood, collected in a trial of the OX40 agonist ivuxolimab. The chain links TRBV5-6 to TRBJ2-5; 10 nucleotides agree with TRBD2. CDR3 sequence: CASSLAAGGHQETQYF. CDR3 sequence (DNA): TGTGCCAGCAGCTTGGCAGCGGGGGGGCACCAAGAGACCCAGTACTTC.